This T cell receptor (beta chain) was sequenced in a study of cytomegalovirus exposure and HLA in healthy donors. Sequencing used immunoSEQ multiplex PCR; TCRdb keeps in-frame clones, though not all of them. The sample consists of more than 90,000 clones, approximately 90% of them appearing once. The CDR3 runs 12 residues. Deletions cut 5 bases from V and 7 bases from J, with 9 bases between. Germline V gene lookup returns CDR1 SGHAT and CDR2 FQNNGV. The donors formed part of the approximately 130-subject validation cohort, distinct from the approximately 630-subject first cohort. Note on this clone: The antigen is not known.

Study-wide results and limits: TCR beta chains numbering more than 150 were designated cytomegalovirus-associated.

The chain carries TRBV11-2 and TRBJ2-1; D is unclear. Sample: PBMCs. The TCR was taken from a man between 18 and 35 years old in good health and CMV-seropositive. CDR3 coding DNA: TGTGCCAGCAGCGACAACCGGAATGAGCAGTTCTTC. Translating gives CASSDNRNEQFF.